This T cell receptor (beta chain) originates from a study of response to subunit inactivated influenza vaccine. General study points: Each seasonal flu vaccination may recruit only limited new T cells, authors suggested.

TCRdb independently ran MiXCR on the RT-PCR reads; one entry per CDR3 protein. The table records over 300,000 distinct CDR3 sequences, less than 25% of them present only once. The CDR3 sequence is 13 residues long. Per germline, CDR1 KGHSH and CDR2 LQKENI. The ends were cut back, 2 bases at V and 4 bases at J, with 8 bases in the middle. This clonotype appeared a few times. The antigen is not known. Sample: PBMCs from blood, taken approximately 20 months after vaccination. This TCR derives from a man in his fifties or sixties who received an inactivated influenza vaccine. V usage is TRBV18 and J usage is TRBJ1-2, with a tentative D call TRBD1 (6 bases). CDR3 in amino acids: CASSPRDIYGYTF. Here the CDR3 DNA reads TGTGCCAGCTCACCAAGGGACATCTATGGCTACACCTTC.